These 13 T cell receptor beta chains originate from one sample sequenced in a study of T-cell reconstitution after alpha-beta-depleted transplantation in children. The TCRbeta library was prepared with unique molecular identifiers. TCRdb called the PCR reads again in MiXCR, with one record for every CDR3 protein. Found here are about a million distinct CDR3 sequences, 25% to 35% of them singletons; the top ten hold about 28%. The specimen was PBMCs, mostly from graft donor cells, collected 360 days after TCRalphabeta/CD19-depleted stem cell transplant. The source is a boy younger than two who had a stem cell transplant for SCID, so the T cells may come from the graft donor.

This clonotype came up a few times. The limits of the CDR3 on the DNA are not certain, so only TCRdb's listed CDR3 is given. The rearrangement links TRBV2 to TRBJ2-7; TRBD1 is the table's D call, not checked against the DNA. The CDR3 spans 15 amino acids, including both terminal residues. Germline CDR1 and CDR2: SNHLY and FYNNEI. The CDR3 region is CASSEFGPGGSEQYF.

The rearrangement joins TRBV7-3 to TRBJ2-2; maybe TRBD2 (6 bases). Germline values: CDR1 SGHTA, CDR2 FQGTGA. The CDR3 is 13 residues long. Trimming pared 5 bases from V and 6 bases from J, leaving 10 bases between. The CDR3 loop reads CASSVAGPGELFF. In DNA form, the CDR3 reads TGTGCCAGCAGCGTTGCGGGGCCCGGGGAGCTGTTTTTT.

This clonotype was counted many times. The chain uses TRBV29-1 and TRBJ2-2; no firm D call. Germline CDR1 reads SQVTM; CDR2 reads ANQGSEA. Between the trimmed V and J ends, which lost 4 bases and 1 base, there was a span of 7 bases. The CDR3 length is 13 residues. This chain's CDR3 is CSVVAGNTGELFF. For the CDR3, the DNA is TGCAGCGTTGTGGCAGGGAACACCGGGGAGCTGTTTTTT.

A remark on this clonotype: The germline gene is not matched at one end of the junction; a read error may be the cause. V usage is TRBV20-1 and J usage is TRBJ2-7, with TRBD2 as a possible D gene (6 bases). Germline loops: CDR1 DFQATT, CDR2 SNEGSKA (reference sequence). The CDR3 has 13 amino acids. In nucleotides, the CDR3 is TGCAGTGCTCTTACTAACGTTGGGGGGAACCCCCTTTTC. Translation gives CSALTNVGGNPLF.

The chain employs TRBV12-3 or TRBV12-4 and TRBJ1-5, with D perhaps matching TRBD1 (6 bases). The CDR3 contains 14 residues. The germline V and J ends were trimmed by 7 bases and 0 bases, with 10 bases remaining between them. The CDR3 nucleotides read TGTGCCAGCACCGCAGGGGATAGCAATCAGCCCCAGCATTTT. It encodes CASTAGDSNQPQHF.

This clonotype was counted only a few times. V gene TRBV20-1 combines with J gene TRBJ1-1, with TRBD1 as a possible D gene (6 bases). This CDR3 contains 13 residues. Trimming cost V 3 bases and J 2 bases, with 10 bases left between them. The germline gives CDR1 DFQATT, CDR2 SNEGSKA (reference sequence). CDR3 nucleotide sequence: TGCAGTGCTAGTTCCGGGGGCAACACTGAAGCTTTCTTT. It yields the protein CSASSGGNTEAFF.

This clonotype was counted between two and nine times. For the CDR3, the DNA is TGTGCCACCCGGCGGTCTGAGGAAGAGACCCAGTACTTC. Translated: CATRRSEEETQYF. The chain couples TRBV24-1 to TRBJ2-5; D not certain. CDR1 is KGHDR, CDR2 SFDVKD, per germline. V was pared by 9 bases and J by 3 bases, with 13 bases between. The CDR3 is 13 amino acids.

This clonotype came up a few times. This chain joins TRBV5-6 and TRBJ2-7; D tentatively fits TRBD1 or TRBD2 (6 bases each). Trimming removed 4 bases at V and 5 bases at J, with 13 bases between. Germline values: CDR1 SGHDT, CDR2 YYEEEE. The CDR3 covers 13 residues. This chain's CDR3 is CASSIGGMDEQYF. In nucleotides, the CDR3 is TGTGCCAGCAGCATCGGGGGCATGGACGAGCAGTACTTC.

This clonotype has a handful of counts. This chain joins TRBV15 and TRBJ2-1, with D tentatively TRBD1 or TRBD2 (5 bases each). V was clipped by 2 bases and J by 6 bases, with 14 bases between them. The germline V gene has CDR1 LNHNV and CDR2 YYDKDF (reference sequence). The CDR3 is made up of 15 amino acids. The CDR3 DNA reads TGTGCCACCAGCAGAAGGGACCTGAGCGGCAATGAGCAGTTCTTC. Encoded protein: CATSRRDLSGNEQFF.

This clonotype was recorded a few times. This rearrangement joins TRBV6-2 or TRBV6-3 to TRBJ2-7; TRBD2 matches at 9 bases. With V trimmed by 10 bases and J by 5 bases, 6 bases remained unmatched. Germline V CDR1 and CDR2: MNHEY, SVGEGT. This CDR3 region has 12 residues. The CDR3 nucleotides are TGTGCCACGGCCCTAGCGGGGAACGAGCAGTACTTC. This encodes CATALAGNEQYF.

V usage is TRBV29-1 and J usage is TRBJ2-3, with D uncertain. Germline CDR1 reads SQVTM; CDR2 reads ANQGSEA. Trimming shortened V by 0 bases and J by 10 bases, and 8 bases separated the two germline ends. The CDR3 contains 11 residues. The CDR3 DNA reads TGCAGCGTTGAAGATTTGATAGCGCAGTATTTT. It specifies CSVEDLIAQYF.

The chain joins TRBV18 to TRBJ2-7; the D call may be TRBD1 or TRBD2 (5 bases each). Germline values: CDR1 KGHSH, CDR2 LQKENI. This CDR3 region has 15 residues. With 3 bases removed from V and 0 bases from J, the gap between germline ends came to 12 bases. CDR3 bases: TGTGCCAGCTCACCCCCGGGACGCAGCTCCTACGAGCAGTACTTC. It is translated as CASSPPGRSSYEQYF.

CDR3 in amino acids: CASSRRDRGPYGYTF. The CDR3 coding sequence is TGTGCCAGCAGTCGCCGGGACAGGGGGCCGTATGGCTACACCTTC. The genes are TRBV12-3 or TRBV12-4 and TRBJ1-2; TRBD1 agrees at 12 bases. The V and J ends lost 5 bases and 5 bases, in that order; junction bases with no gene match: 6. This CDR3 is 15 amino acids long.